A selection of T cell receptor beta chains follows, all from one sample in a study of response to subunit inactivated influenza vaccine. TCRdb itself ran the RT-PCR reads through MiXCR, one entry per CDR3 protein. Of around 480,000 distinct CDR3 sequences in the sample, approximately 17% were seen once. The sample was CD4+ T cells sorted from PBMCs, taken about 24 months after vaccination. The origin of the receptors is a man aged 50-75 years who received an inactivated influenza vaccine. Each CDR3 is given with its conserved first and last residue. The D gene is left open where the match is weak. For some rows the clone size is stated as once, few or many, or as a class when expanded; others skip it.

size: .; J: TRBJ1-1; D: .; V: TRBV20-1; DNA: TGCAGTGCTAGGGACCGAATAAAGAACACTGAAGCTTTCTTT; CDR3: CSARDRIKNTEAFF
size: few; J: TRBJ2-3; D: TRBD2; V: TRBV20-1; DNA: TGCAGTGCAAGACTAGCGGGACGTCAGGATACGCAGTATTTT; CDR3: CSARLAGRQDTQYF
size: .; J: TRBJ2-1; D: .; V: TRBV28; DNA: TGTGCCAGCAGTTTGGCTCGGACAGTATCCTACAATGAGCAGTTCTTC; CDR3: CASSLARTVSYNEQFF
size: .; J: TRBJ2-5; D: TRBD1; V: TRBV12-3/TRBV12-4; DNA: TGTGCCAGCAGGCTCCGGGACAGCCAAGAGACCCAGTACTTC; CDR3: CASRLRDSQETQYF
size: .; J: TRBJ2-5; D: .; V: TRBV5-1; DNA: TGCGCCAGCAGCCCGGTAGTGATATTCCAAGAGACCCAGTACTTC; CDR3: CASSPVVIFQETQYF
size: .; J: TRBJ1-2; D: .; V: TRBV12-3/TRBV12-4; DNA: TGTGCCAGCAGTCTTCGTACAGGGATTGGCTACACCTTC; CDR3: CASSLRTGIGYTF
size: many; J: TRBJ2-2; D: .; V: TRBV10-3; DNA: TGTGCCATCAGTGAGCGCAACACCGGGGAGCTGTTTTTT; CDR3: CAISERNTGELFF
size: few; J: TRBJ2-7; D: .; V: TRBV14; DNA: TGTGCCAGCAGCCAGTCAGTCGAGCAGTACTTC; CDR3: CASSQSVEQYF
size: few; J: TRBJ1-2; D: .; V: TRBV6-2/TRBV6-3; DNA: TGTGCCAGCTCTGGTTGGACCTGGGATGGCTACACCTTC; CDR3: CASSGWTWDGYTF
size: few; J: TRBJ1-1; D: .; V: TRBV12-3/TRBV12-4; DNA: TGTGCCAGCAGGCACCTCCAACGAACTGAAGCTTTCTTT; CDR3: CASRHLQRTEAFF
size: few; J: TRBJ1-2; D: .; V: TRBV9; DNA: TGTGCCAGCAGCGCTTCCCAGGGCTTTGGGGGCTACACCTTC; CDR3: CASSASQGFGGYTF
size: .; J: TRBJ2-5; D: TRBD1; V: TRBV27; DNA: TGTGCCAGCAGTTTAAGGACAGGGGACCCCCGTGGGACCCAGTACTTC; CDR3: CASSLRTGDPRGTQYF
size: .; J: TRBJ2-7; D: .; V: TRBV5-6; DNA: TGTGCCAGCAGCTCCATAAGCTCCTACGAGCAGTACTTC; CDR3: CASSSISSYEQYF
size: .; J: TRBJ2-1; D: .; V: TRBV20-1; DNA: TGCAGTGCTAGAGATCTGGGGCGAGTTAGACACAATGAGCAGTTCTTC; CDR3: CSARDLGRVRHNEQFF
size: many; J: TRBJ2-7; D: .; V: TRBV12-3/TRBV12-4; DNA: TGTGCCAGCAGTTTAGCGGGGAGAGGGGAGCAGTACTTC; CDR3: CASSLAGRGEQYF
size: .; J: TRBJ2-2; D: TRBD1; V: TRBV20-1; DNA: TGCAGTGCTACCATAGACAGGGCCACCGGGGAGCTGTTTTTT; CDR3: CSATIDRATGELFF
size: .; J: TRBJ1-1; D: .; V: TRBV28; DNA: TGTGCCAGCAGTTTAATCGGACTGGTCAACACTGAAGCTTTCTTT; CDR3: CASSLIGLVNTEAFF
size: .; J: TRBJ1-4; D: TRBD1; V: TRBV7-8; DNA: TGTGCCAGCAGCGAGGGGGCAGCACTTGAAAAACTGTTTTTT; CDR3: CASSEGAALEKLFF
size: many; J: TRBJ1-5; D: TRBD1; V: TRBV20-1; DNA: TGCAGTGCTACTCATTCGACAGGGAGTCAGCCCCAGCATTTT; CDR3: CSATHSTGSQPQHF
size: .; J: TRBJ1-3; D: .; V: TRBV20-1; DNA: TGCAGTGCTAGACAGGGAAACACCATATATTTT; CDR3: CSARQGNTIYF
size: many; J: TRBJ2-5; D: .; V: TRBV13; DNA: TGTGCCAGCAGCCGACAGAGACTCCAAGAGACCCAGTACTTC; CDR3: CASSRQRLQETQYF
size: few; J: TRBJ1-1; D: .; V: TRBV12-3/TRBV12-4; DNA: TGTGCCAGCAGACAACAGAACGTTCCCGGCACTGAAGCTTTCTTT; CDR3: CASRQQNVPGTEAFF
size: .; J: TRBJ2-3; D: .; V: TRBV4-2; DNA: TGTGCCAGCAGCCAAGAAAAGCGTAGCACAGATACGCAGTATTTT; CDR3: CASSQEKRSTDTQYF
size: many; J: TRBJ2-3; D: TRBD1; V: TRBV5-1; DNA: TGCGCCAGCAGCTCCCGGCCTGGGACAGGGGTGACAGATACGCAGTATTTT; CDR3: CASSSRPGTGVTDTQYF
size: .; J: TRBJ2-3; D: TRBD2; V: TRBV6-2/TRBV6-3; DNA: TGTGCCAGCAGCTCCGGGACTAGAGTCTCGGATACGCAGTATTTT; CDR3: CASSSGTRVSDTQYF
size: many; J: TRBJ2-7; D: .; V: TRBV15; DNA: TGTGCCACCAGCGCCGACCCCAGCCCTGTGAACGAGCAGTACTTC; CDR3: CATSADPSPVNEQYF
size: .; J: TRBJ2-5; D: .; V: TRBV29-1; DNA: TGCAGCGCCGACGGGAGCCGGGGGGAGACCCAGTACTTC; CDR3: CSADGSRGETQYF